The 20 T cell receptor beta chains reported below all come from one sample, sequenced in a study of T cell responses to AZD1222 COVID-19 vaccine listed by TCRdb under 2021. The library was generated by the immunoSEQ multiplex PCR assay. TCRdb carries this immuneACCESS record with in-frame sequences only. Its versions omit some clonotypes, under half of them owing to an unresolved V gene in the studies checked, with the rest unexplained. The sample table contains 150,000 to 200,000 clones; only one count was recorded for approximately 86% of them. The ten largest make up around a tenth of the sample. The time point label, as the study defines it: about 28 days (+/-7) after the second vaccine dose. The specimen comprised peripheral blood, sampled 28 days after the second AZD1222 dose. The receptors derive from an adult who received the AZD1222 COVID-19 vaccine.

V is TRBV7-3 and J is TRBJ1-2; 9 nucleotides align to TRBD1. Unmatched junction bases numbered 10, after V lost 5 bases and J lost 3 bases. The germline CDR1 and CDR2 sequences are SGHTA and FQGTGA. The CDR3 is 16 amino acids. In DNA, the CDR3 is TGTGCCAGCAGCCTGAGGACAGGGGATGGGGACTATGGCTACACCTTC. Amino acids: CASSLRTGDGDYGYTF.

The chain links TRBV7-6 to TRBJ1-4, with TRBD1 as a possible D gene (6 bases). Between the trimmed V and J ends, which lost 7 bases and 0 bases, there was a span of 12 bases. There are 15 residues in the CDR3. Germline V lookup: CDR1 SGHVS, CDR2 FNYEAQ. CDR3 loop: CASMLGASTNEKLFF. The CDR3 nucleotides are TGTGCCAGCATGCTGGGGGCCTCAACTAATGAAAAACTGTTTTTT.

This chain joins TRBV7-9 and TRBJ2-7, with unresolved D. Trimming cost V 6 bases and J 6 bases, with 15 bases left between them. CDR3 size: 13 residues. The germline gives CDR1 SEHNR, CDR2 FQNEAQ (reference sequence). The CDR3 DNA follows: TGTGCCAGCAGTCCCCGCGTCTCCGGCGAGCAGTACTTC. It translates to CASSPRVSGEQYF.

The chain links TRBV18 to TRBJ1-2; 8 bases match TRBD1. With V trimmed by 2 bases and J by 4 bases, 6 bases remained unmatched. Germline CDR1 and CDR2: KGHSH and LQKENI. The CDR3 totals 15 residues. DNA of the CDR3: TGTGCCAGCTCACCATCCGGGACAGGCGTCTATGGCTACACCTTC. Its protein is CASSPSGTGVYGYTF.

This chain connects TRBV11-1 to TRBJ1-2; D may be TRBD1 (5 bases). This CDR3 region has 13 residues. Per germline, CDR1 SGHAT and CDR2 FQDESV (reference sequence). Trimming removed 5 bases at V and 4 bases at J, with 11 bases between. The CDR3 DNA follows: TGTGCCAGCAGCCCTACAGGACTCTATGGCTACACCTTC. This sequence encodes CASSPTGLYGYTF.

Concerning this clone itself: An end of the junction differs from the germline gene, which may be a read error. The V call is TRBV30, the J call TRBJ1-2, with D tentatively TRBD1 (6 bases). Looked up from germline, CDR1 is GTSNPN and CDR2 is SVGIG (reference sequence). The length of the CDR3 is 13 residues. CDR3 in DNA: TGTGCCTGGAGTGTACTGTCTGGGGGGCGCGATCGATTC. Protein: CAWSVLSGGRDRF.

DNA for the CDR3: TGTGCCAGCAGTGAAACTAGCGGGGGCACAGATACGCAGTATTTT. Translation gives CASSETSGGTDTQYF. The chain employs TRBV6-4 and TRBJ2-3; 10 bases are shared with TRBD2. The CDR3 runs to 15 residues. Losses at the gene ends were 3 bases for V and 1 base for J; bases not matched to a gene: 1. CDR1 and CDR2 (germline): MRHNA, SNTAGT.

The chain carries TRBV28 and TRBJ1-3, with 7 nucleotides matching TRBD1. Trimming cost V 4 bases and J 0 bases; bases outside gene matches: 3. Per germline, CDR1 MDHEN and CDR2 SYDVKM. The CDR3 loop spans 15 amino acids. CDR3 DNA sequence: TGTGCCAGCAGTTACTCAGGGGGCTCTGGAAACACCATATATTTT. Translation gives CASSYSGGSGNTIYF.

The chain combines TRBV9 with TRBJ2-3; D gene unclear. Germline loops: CDR1 SGDLS, CDR2 YYNGEE. Trimming removed 6 bases from V and 1 base from J, with 9 bases in between. The CDR3 covers 13 residues. CDR3 nucleotide sequence: TGTGCCAGCACCTCGGATGGCACAGATACGCAGTATTTT. Its translation: CASTSDGTDTQYF.

CDR3 sequence (DNA): TGTGCCAGTAGTATTGGGGTCAATCAGCCCCAGCATTTT. Translation: CASSIGVNQPQHF. J is TRBJ1-5 and V is TRBV19; D call uncertain. Trimming stripped 3 bases from V and 3 bases from J, with 6 bases between. This CDR3 region has 13 residues. CDR1 LNHDA and CDR2 SQIVND come from the germline V gene (reference sequence).

The table lists this clone with a count of one. The genes are TRBV7-9 and TRBJ2-5; 8 bases match TRBD2. This CDR3 contains 15 residues. The junction had 6 bases not matched to a gene; V was cut back by 4 bases and J by 2 bases. Per germline, CDR1 SEHNR and CDR2 FQNEAQ (reference sequence). Written as DNA, the CDR3 is TGTGCCAGCAGCTCCAGCGGGGGCTCTCAAGAGACCCAGTACTTC. The encoded protein is CASSSSGGSQETQYF.

J is TRBJ2-4 and V is TRBV29-1, with TRBD1 identical over 8 bases. The germline CDR1 and CDR2 sequences are SQVTM and ANQGSEA. The ends lost 6 bases at V and 6 bases at J; junction bases unmatched: 4. This CDR3 contains 12 residues. The CDR3 protein is CSVRTGLNIQYF. CDR3 nucleotides: TGCAGCGTACGGACAGGGTTAAACATTCAGTACTTC.

The rearrangement uses TRBV14 and TRBJ1-3; D call uncertain. The V gene's germline CDR1 is SGHDN and CDR2 FVKESK. This CDR3 comprises 16 residues. The ends were cut back, 1 base at V and 0 bases at J, with 10 bases in the middle. CDR3 sequence reads: CASSQVSGFSGNTIYF. The CDR3 DNA reads TGTGCCAGCAGCCAAGTTTCGGGGTTCTCTGGAAACACCATATATTTT.

This clone has just one count. This chain links TRBV5-8 with TRBJ2-6; a weak D match, TRBD2 (6 bases). The CDR3 is made up of 15 amino acids. V was trimmed by 5 bases and J by 2 bases, leaving 11 bases between them. CDR1 is SGHTS, CDR2 YDEGEE, per germline. DNA for the CDR3: TGTGCCAGCAGACTTTGGGGGGCTGGGGCCAACGTCCTGACTTTC. This codes for CASRLWGAGANVLTF.

This clone has a handful of counts. V usage is TRBV4-3 and J usage is TRBJ2-7; TRBD1 agrees at 8 bases. The V gene end was trimmed by 3 bases and the J gene end by 6 bases; junction bases not matched to a gene: 4. Germline V gene sequence: CDR1 LGHNA, CDR2 YSLEER. CDR3 length: 13 amino acids. This CDR3 is CASSHRTGFEQYF. DNA for the CDR3: TGCGCCAGCAGCCACCGGACAGGGTTCGAGCAGTACTTC.

The gene calls are TRBV25-1 and TRBJ1-1, with D perhaps TRBD1 (6 bases). Trimming pared 4 bases from V and 7 bases from J, leaving 10 bases between. CDR1 MGHDK and CDR2 SYGVNS come from the germline V gene. The CDR3 is 12 residues long. In DNA, the CDR3 is TGTGCCAGCAGTGTATTAGGGGGTGAAGCTTTCTTT. Translated, it gives CASSVLGGEAFF.

The rearrangement links TRBV7-3 to TRBJ1-3; D is unresolved. Germline-derived CDR1 and CDR2 are SGHTA and FQGTGA. CDR3 length equals 11 residues. Trimming shortened V by 2 bases and J by 7 bases, and 3 bases separated the two germline ends. CDR3 sequence: CASSLQNTIYF. CDR3 DNA sequence: TGTGCCAGCAGCTTACAGAACACCATATATTTT. Full variable domain (remainder filled in from reference TRBV7-3 and TRBJ1-3): GAGVSQTPSNKVTEKGKYVELRCDPISGHTALYWYRQSLGQGPEFLIYFQGTGAADDSGLPNDRFFAVRPEGSVSTLKIQRTERGDSAVYLCASSLQNTIYFGEGSWLTVV.

This clone was observed once. Other DNA sequences in this specimen translate into the identical CDR3. This sequence joins TRBV19 and TRBJ1-5; D is ambiguous. Between the trimmed V and J ends, which lost 3 bases and 0 bases, there was a span of 3 bases. CDR3 length: 13 amino acids. The germline V gene encodes CDR1 LNHDA and CDR2 SQIVND (reference sequence). CDR3 sequence: CASSISSNQPQHF. The DNA of the CDR3 is TGTGCCAGTAGTATTAGTAGCAATCAGCCCCAGCATTTT.

V and J are TRBV6-5 and TRBJ2-1, with TRBD1 matching 7 bases. In germline, CDR1 is MNHEY, CDR2 SVGAGI. With V trimmed by 9 bases and J by 5 bases, 7 bases remained unmatched. This CDR3 spans 13 amino acids. CDR3 sequence: CASRQGSDNEQFF. The CDR3 DNA reads TGTGCCAGTCGACAGGGTAGCGACAATGAGCAGTTCTTC.

This chain connects TRBV3-1 (or the pseudogene TRBV3-2) to TRBJ2-7; 9 bases line up with TRBD1. The germline V gene encodes CDR1 LGHDT and CDR2 YNNKEL (reference sequence). The CDR3 is 14 residues long. The J segment lost 4 bases and the V segment lost 8 bases, leaving 9 bases of the junction unmatched. DNA for the CDR3: TGTGCCAGCGGATTCGGGACAGGGTCTTACGAGCAGTACTTC. Residues: CASGFGTGSYEQYF.